These 15 T cell receptor beta chains share one sample of origin, sequenced in a study of hypomethylating agent response in myelodysplastic syndrome. Profiled with immunoSEQ multiplex PCR; TCRdb holds only in-frame clones, not every one. Of roughly 4,500 clones listed, less than 85% are singletons. Sample: bone marrow, taken before or after starting hypomethylating agent treatment for myelodysplastic syndrome (not recorded which). The receptors were sampled from a human donor with myelodysplastic syndrome.

V gene TRBV4-2 combines with J gene TRBJ2-7; D is tentatively TRBD1 or TRBD2 (7 bases each). Germline loops: CDR1 LGHNA, CDR2 YNFKEQ. This CDR3 contains 16 residues. Between the trimmed V and J ends, which lost 4 bases and 6 bases, there was a span of 22 bases. The CDR3 loop reads CASSLGGGSTGPEQYF. The CDR3 DNA reads as TGTGCCAGCAGCCTAGGGGGGGGCTCGACAGGGCCCGAGCAGTACTTC.

The chain employs TRBV5-4 and TRBJ2-2; the D gene could be TRBD1 or TRBD2 (6 bases each). The CDR3 spans 14 residues. Trimming cost V 2 bases and J 6 bases, with 11 bases left between them. Germline CDR1 and CDR2: SGHNT and YYREEE (reference sequence). DNA of the CDR3: TGTGCCAGCAGCTTTCAGGGGAGGTCCGGGGAGCTGTTTTTT. Translating gives CASSFQGRSGELFF.

The genes are TRBV5-4 and TRBJ2-2; the D gene could be TRBD1 or TRBD2 (5 bases each). Germline CDR1 and CDR2: SGHNT and YYREEE (reference sequence). V lost 6 bases and J 6 bases, leaving 15 bases between the germline ends. The CDR3 consists of 14 residues. The DNA for the CDR3 is TGTGCCAGCACCCCGGGCCTGGGACCCGGGGAGCTGTTTTTT. The encoded protein is CASTPGLGPGELFF. The entire variable domain, with the rest obtained from reference TRBV5-4 and TRBJ2-2, is as follows: ETGVTQSPTHLIKTRGQQVTLRCSSQSGHNTVSWYQQALGQGPQFIFQYYREEENGRGNFPPRFSGLQFPNYSSELNVNALELDDSALYLCASTPGLGPGELFFGEGSRLTVL.

The CDR3 nucleotides are TGTGCCAGCAGCTTAGAGGTCAGGATTGGCTACACCTTC. It encodes CASSLEVRIGYTF. J is TRBJ1-2 and V is TRBV7-2; D unclear. With 1 base removed from V and 7 bases from J, the gap between germline ends came to 10 bases. CDR3 size: 13 residues. Germline lookup yields CDR1 SGHTA and CDR2 FQGNSA.

This clone has a single count. The chain is built from TRBV5-4 and TRBJ2-1; 7 bases are shared with TRBD1. The trim removed 4 bases at V and 4 bases at J, leaving 8 bases unmatched. CDR1 SGHNT and CDR2 YYREEE come from the germline V gene (reference sequence). CDR3 length: 15 residues. CDR3 protein: CASSRRDSLYNEQFF. The CDR3 DNA is TGTGCCAGCAGCCGACGGGACAGCCTTTACAATGAGCAGTTCTTC.

V gene TRBV16 combines with J gene TRBJ1-4, with 7 bases aligning to TRBD1. Germline trimming cut 6 bases from V and 6 bases from J; bases unmatched to any gene: 7. Germline V lookup: CDR1 KGHSY, CDR2 FQNENV. The CDR3 contains 14 residues. Written as DNA, the CDR3 is TGTGCCAGCAGTTCGGACAGGTTGCATGAAAAACTGTTTTTT. Translated, it gives CASSSDRLHEKLFF.

V and J are TRBV18 and TRBJ2-7; perhaps TRBD1 as D (6 bases). Trimming shortened V by 2 bases and J by 5 bases, and 7 bases separated the two germline ends. Germline V gene lookup returns CDR1 KGHSH and CDR2 LQKENI. The CDR3 length is 12 residues. The CDR3 reads CASSPGQNEQYF. The CDR3 nucleotides read TGTGCCAGCTCACCAGGACAGAACGAGCAGTACTTC.

The rearrangement uses TRBV6-5 and TRBJ1-4; 9 bases match TRBD1. Trimming cost V 7 bases and J 4 bases; bases outside gene matches: 7. Germline loops: CDR1 MNHEY, CDR2 SVGAGI. The CDR3 spans 15 residues. The DNA for the CDR3 is TGTGCCAGCAACAAACAGGGGGCAGTTAATGAAAAACTGTTTTTT. This encodes CASNKQGAVNEKLFF.

DNA of the CDR3: TGTGCCAGCAGCTTGCGGGGGGAGACCCAGTACTTC. Its protein product is CASSLRGETQYF. This chain links TRBV5-4 with TRBJ2-5; TRBD2 might be the D (6 bases). CDR1 and CDR2 (germline): SGHNT, YYREEE (reference sequence). The length of the CDR3 is 12 residues. Trimming left V 1 base short and J 5 bases short, with 6 bases between.

The genes are TRBV16 and TRBJ1-1, with D perhaps matching TRBD1 (6 bases). The CDR3 covers 15 residues. V shed 4 bases and J shed 5 bases, with 17 bases lying between them. The V gene's germline CDR1 is KGHSY and CDR2 FQNENV. This CDR3 is CASSRQKGENTEAFF. CDR3 in DNA: TGTGCCAGCAGCCGGCAAAAGGGGGAAAATACTGAAGCTTTCTTT.

The chain uses TRBV11-3 and TRBJ2-3; 8 bases align to TRBD2. Trimming at V came to 5 bases and at J to 5 bases, leaving 9 bases not matched to a gene. CDR1 and CDR2 from the germline V gene are SGHNT and YENEEA. This CDR3 is built from 15 residues. Written as DNA, the CDR3 is TGTGCCAGCAGCCCCGTAGCGGGACTGGGAGATACGCAGTATTTT. It specifies CASSPVAGLGDTQYF.

The chain carries TRBV18 and TRBJ2-4, with D perhaps TRBD1 or TRBD2 (5 bases each). This CDR3 has 15 residues. V shed 2 bases and J shed 1 base, with 9 bases lying between them. The germline CDR1 and CDR2 sequences are KGHSH and LQKENI. CDR3 amino acids: CASSPGTRAKNIQYF. CDR3 bases: TGTGCCAGCTCACCAGGGACGAGGGCCAAAAACATTCAGTACTTC.

This clone was detected only a few times. This chain connects TRBV6-1 to TRBJ1-2; D is uncertain. Germline V gives CDR1 MNHNS, CDR2 SASEGT. This CDR3 is 10 amino acids long. V dropped 8 bases and J dropped 8 bases, with 9 bases sitting between them. The CDR3 coding sequence is TGTGCCAGCTATTATGTGGGCTACACCTTC. Its translation is CASYYVGYTF.

The V call is TRBV5-1, the J call TRBJ2-1, with D hard to call. Per the germline V gene, CDR1 is SGHRS and CDR2 is YFSETQ. The V and J ends lost 2 bases and 5 bases respectively, with 11 bases between them. The CDR3 has 14 residues. The CDR3 bases are TGCGCCAGCAGCTTATCCCCCATAAACAATGAGCAGTTCTTC. Protein sequence: CASSLSPINNEQFF.

V and J are TRBV5-1 and TRBJ2-7; 7 nucleotides align to TRBD2. There are 14 residues in the CDR3. Losses at the gene ends were 4 bases for V and 3 bases for J; bases not matched to a gene: 7. CDR1 and CDR2 (germline): SGHRS, YFSETQ. CDR3 nucleotide sequence: TGCGCCAGCAGCCCCGAGTGGGGGGGCTACGAGCAGTACTTC. It is translated as CASSPEWGGYEQYF. Using reference TRBV5-1 and TRBJ2-7 for the parts outside the CDR3, the full variable domain is KAGVTQTPRYLIKTRGQQVTLSCSPISGHRSVSWYQQTPGQGLQFLFEYFSETQRNKGNFPGRFSGRQFSNSRSEMNVSTLELGDSALYLCASSPEWGGYEQYFGPGTRLTVT.